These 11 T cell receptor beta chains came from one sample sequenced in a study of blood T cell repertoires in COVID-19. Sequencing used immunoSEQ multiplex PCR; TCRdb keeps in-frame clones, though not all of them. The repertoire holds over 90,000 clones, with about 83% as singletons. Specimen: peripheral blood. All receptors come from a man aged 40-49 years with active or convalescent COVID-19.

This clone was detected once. The CDR3 nucleotides read TGTGCCACCTACACCAGGCGTCAGCCCCAGCATTTT. This codes for CATYTRRQPQHF. This rearrangement joins TRBV15 to TRBJ1-5, with D unclear. In germline, CDR1 is LNHNV, CDR2 YYDKDF (reference sequence). CDR3 length equals 12 residues. V was trimmed by 8 bases and J by 6 bases, leaving 11 bases between them.

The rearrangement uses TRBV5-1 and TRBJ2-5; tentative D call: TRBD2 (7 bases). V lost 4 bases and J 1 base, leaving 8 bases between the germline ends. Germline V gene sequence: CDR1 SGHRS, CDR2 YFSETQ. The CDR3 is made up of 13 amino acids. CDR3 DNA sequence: TGCGCCAGCAGCGGGGGGGCCCAAGAGACCCAGTACTTC. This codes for CASSGGAQETQYF.

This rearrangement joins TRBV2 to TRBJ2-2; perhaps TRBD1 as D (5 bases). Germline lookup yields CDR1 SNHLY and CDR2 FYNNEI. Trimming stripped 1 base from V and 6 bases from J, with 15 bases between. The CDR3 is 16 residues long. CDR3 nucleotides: TGTGCCAGCAGTGAAGTAGGGCAGGGTACGGCCGGGGAGCTGTTTTTT. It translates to CASSEVGQGTAGELFF.

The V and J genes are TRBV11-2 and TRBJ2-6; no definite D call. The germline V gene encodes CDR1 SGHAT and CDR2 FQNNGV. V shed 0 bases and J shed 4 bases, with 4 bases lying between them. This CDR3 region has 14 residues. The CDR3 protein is CASSLDPGANVLTF. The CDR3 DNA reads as TGTGCCAGCAGCTTAGATCCAGGGGCCAACGTCCTGACTTTC.

The CDR3 spells CAISENRDTQYF. CDR3 DNA: TGTGCCATCAGTGAAAACAGGGATACGCAGTATTTT. This chain links TRBV10-3 with TRBJ2-3; weak D call: TRBD1 (5 bases). The CDR3 extends over 12 amino acids. Germline V lookup: CDR1 ENHRY, CDR2 SYGVKD. V dropped 3 bases and J dropped 6 bases, with 7 bases sitting between them.

The CDR3 DNA reads as TGTGCCAGCTCAATCCGACAGGGGGAGTACAATGAGCAGTTCTTC. This translates into CASSIRQGEYNEQFF. This chain connects TRBV18 to TRBJ2-1; 9 bases fit TRBD1. The CDR3 totals 15 residues. Trimming removed 5 bases from V and 4 bases from J; junction bases left unmatched: 6. Germline CDR1 and CDR2: KGHSH and LQKENI.

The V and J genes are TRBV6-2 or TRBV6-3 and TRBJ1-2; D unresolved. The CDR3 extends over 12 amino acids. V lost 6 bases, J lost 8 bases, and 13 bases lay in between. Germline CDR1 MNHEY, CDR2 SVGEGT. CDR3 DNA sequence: TGTGCCAGCAGGTACCGACTCACGGGCTACACCTTC. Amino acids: CASRYRLTGYTF.

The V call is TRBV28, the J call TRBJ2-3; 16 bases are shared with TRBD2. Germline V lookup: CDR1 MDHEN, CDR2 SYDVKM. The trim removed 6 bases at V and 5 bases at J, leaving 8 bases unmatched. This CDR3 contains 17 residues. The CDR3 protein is CASRSGTSGGAGDTQYF. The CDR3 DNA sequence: TGTGCCAGCAGATCCGGGACTAGCGGGGGGGCCGGAGATACGCAGTATTTT.

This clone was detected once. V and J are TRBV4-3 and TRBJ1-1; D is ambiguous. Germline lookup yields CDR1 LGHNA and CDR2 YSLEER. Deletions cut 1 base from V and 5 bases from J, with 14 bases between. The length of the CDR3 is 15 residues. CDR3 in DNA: TGCGCCAGCAGCCAAGGAGGTCCGGGGATAACTGAAGCTTTCTTT. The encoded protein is CASSQGGPGITEAFF.

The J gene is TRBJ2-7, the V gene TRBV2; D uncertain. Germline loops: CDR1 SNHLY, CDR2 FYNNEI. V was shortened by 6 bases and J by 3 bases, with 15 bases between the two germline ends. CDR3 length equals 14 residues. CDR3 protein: CASSPGQVYYEQYF. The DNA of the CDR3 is TGTGCCAGCAGCCCTGGGCAGGTCTACTACGAGCAGTACTTC.

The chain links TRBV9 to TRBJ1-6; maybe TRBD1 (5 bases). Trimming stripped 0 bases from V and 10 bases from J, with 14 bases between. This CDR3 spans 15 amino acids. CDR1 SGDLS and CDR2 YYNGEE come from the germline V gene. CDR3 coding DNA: TGTGCCAGCAGCGTAGGCGGGGCGTGGGGCTCACCCCTCCACTTT. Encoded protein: CASSVGGAWGSPLHF.